Sequencing of this TCR beta chain was carried out in a study of OX40 agonist ivuxolimab in advanced cancers. Study context: Each dose-escalation patient presented with hepatocellular carcinoma, melanoma, renal cell or head and neck cancer. Study-wide results and caveats: Dose levels from 0.1 to 3.0 mg/kg saw CD4+ and CD8+ blood T cells expand clonally by week 6.

Patients were ruled out by autoimmune disease history or systemic immunosuppression. Germline CDR1 reads LNHDA; CDR2 reads SQIVND (reference sequence). The CDR3 contains 14 residues. V was trimmed by 2 bases and J by 5 bases, leaving 10 bases between them. For this clone: Its antigen is currently unknown.

Clones were read by immunoSEQ multiplex PCR, and TCRdb kept only the in-frame ones, dropping some. The data show roughly 110,000 clones, with around 93% seen just once and approximately 1.1% held by the top ten. The V and J genes are TRBV19 and TRBJ1-5; D unclear. The TCR originated in an adult with an advanced solid tumor such as melanoma, head and neck, liver or kidney cancer. This sample comprised CD4+ or CD8+ T cells sorted from blood, obtained in a trial of the OX40 agonist ivuxolimab. The CDR3 loop is CASSIRTGDQPQHF. The CDR3, as DNA: TGTGCCAGTAGTATACGTACGGGCGATCAGCCCCAGCATTTT.